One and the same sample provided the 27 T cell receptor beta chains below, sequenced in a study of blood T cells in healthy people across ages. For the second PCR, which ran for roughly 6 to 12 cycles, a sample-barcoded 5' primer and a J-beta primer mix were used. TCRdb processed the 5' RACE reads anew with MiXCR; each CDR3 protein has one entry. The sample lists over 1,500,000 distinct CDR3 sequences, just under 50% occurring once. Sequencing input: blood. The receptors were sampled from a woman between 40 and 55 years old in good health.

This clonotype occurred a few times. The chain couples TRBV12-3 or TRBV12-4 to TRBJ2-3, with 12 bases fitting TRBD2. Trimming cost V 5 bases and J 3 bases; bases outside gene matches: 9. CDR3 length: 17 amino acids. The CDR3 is CASSTSSGGVGTDTQYF. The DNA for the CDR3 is TGTGCCAGCAGTACCTCTAGCGGGGGGGTGGGAACAGATACGCAGTATTTT.

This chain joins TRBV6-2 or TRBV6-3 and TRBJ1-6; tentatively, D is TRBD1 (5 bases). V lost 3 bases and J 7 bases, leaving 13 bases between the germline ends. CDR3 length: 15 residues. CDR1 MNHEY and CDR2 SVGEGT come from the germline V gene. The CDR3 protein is CASSYEGLFNSPLHF. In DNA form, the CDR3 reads TGTGCCAGCAGTTATGAGGGACTCTTCAATTCACCCCTCCACTTT.

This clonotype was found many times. For the CDR3, the DNA is TGTGCCAGCAGAACCACCGGACTAGTTTACAATGAGCAGTTCTTC. Residues: CASRTTGLVYNEQFF. The chain uses TRBV27 and TRBJ2-1; 7 bases fit TRBD2. Trimming cost V 6 bases and J 4 bases; bases outside gene matches: 9. The CDR3 spans 15 residues. Germline loops: CDR1 MNHEY, CDR2 SMNVEV (reference sequence).

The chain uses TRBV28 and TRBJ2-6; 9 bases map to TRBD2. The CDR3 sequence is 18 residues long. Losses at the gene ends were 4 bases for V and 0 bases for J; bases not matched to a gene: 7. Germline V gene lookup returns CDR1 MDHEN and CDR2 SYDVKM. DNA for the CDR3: TGTGCCAGCAGTTCATCCGGGACTAGCAGCTCTGGGGCCAACGTCCTGACTTTC. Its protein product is CASSSSGTSSSGANVLTF.

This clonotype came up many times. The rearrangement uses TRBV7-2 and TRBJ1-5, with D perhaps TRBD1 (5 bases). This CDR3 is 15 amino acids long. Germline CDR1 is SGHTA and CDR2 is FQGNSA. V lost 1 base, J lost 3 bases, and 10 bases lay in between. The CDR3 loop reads CASSLVGGYNQPQHF. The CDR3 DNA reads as TGTGCCAGCAGCTTAGTCGGGGGGTACAATCAGCCCCAGCATTTT.

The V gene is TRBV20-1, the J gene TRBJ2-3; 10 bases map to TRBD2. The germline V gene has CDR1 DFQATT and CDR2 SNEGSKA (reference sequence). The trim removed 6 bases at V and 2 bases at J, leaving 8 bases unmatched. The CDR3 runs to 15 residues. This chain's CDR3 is CSARGLAENTDTQYF. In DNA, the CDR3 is TGCAGTGCCCGAGGACTAGCGGAGAACACAGATACGCAGTATTTT.

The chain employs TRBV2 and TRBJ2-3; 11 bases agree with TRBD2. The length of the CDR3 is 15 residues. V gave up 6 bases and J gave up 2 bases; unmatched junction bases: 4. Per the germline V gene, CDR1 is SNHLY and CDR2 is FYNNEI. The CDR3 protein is CASRRLAGITDTQYF. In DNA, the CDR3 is TGTGCCAGCAGAAGACTAGCGGGAATCACAGATACGCAGTATTTT.

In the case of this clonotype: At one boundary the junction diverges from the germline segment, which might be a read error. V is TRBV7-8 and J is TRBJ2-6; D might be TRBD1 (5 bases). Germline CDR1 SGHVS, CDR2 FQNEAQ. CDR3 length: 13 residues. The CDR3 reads CATTPSGANVLNF. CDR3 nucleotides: TGTGCCACCACTCCCTCTGGGGCCAACGTCCTGAATTTC.

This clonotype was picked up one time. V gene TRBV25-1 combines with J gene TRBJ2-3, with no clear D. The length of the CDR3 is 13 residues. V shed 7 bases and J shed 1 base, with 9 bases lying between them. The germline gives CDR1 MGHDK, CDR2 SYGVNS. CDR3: CASKPSGTDTQYF. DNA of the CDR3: TGTGCCAGCAAGCCTTCGGGCACAGATACGCAGTATTTT.

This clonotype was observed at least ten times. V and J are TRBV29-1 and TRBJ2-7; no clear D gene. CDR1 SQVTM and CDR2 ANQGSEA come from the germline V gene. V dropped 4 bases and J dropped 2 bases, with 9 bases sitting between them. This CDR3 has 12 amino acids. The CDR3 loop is CSVVAGAYEQYF. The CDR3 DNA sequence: TGCAGCGTTGTGGCCGGAGCCTACGAGCAGTACTTC.

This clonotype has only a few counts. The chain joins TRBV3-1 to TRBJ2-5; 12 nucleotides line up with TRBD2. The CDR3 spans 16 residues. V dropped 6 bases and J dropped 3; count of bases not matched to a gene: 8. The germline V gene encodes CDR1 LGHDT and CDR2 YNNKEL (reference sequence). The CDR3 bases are TGTGCCAGCAGACGGACTAGCGGGGTCTCAAAAGAGACCCAGTACTTC. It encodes CASRRTSGVSKETQYF.

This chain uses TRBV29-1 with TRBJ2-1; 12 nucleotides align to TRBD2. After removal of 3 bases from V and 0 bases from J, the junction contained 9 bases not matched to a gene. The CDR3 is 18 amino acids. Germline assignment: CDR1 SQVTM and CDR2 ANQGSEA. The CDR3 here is CSVDGLATSGGSYNEQFF. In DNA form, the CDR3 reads TGCAGCGTTGATGGATTAGCGACTAGCGGGGGCTCCTACAATGAGCAGTTCTTC.

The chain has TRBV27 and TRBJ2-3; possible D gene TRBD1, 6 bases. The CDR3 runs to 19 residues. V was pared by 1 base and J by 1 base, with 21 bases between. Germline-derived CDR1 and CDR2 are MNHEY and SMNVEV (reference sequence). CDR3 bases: TGTGCCAGCAGTTTATATAGGGGGACCGGAGGTGTACGCACAGATACGCAGTATTTT. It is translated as CASSLYRGTGGVRTDTQYF.

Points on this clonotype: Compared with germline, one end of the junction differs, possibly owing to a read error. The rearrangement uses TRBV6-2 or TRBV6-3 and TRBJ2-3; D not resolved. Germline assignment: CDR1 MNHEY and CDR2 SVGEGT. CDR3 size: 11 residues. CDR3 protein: CANSQADTQYF. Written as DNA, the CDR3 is TGTGCCAACAGTCAGGCAGATACGCAGTATTTT.

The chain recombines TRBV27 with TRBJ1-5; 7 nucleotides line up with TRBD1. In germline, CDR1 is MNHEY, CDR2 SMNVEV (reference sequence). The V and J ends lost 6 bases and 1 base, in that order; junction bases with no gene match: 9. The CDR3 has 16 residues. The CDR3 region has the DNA TGTGCCAGCAGCACAAGGGGGCGCGGGAGCAATCAGCCCCAGCATTTT. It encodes CASSTRGRGSNQPQHF.

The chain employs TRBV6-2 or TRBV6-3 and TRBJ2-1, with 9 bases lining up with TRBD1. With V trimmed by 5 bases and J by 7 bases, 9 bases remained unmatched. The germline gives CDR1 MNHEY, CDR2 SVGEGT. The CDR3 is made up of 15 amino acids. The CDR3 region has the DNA TGTGCCAGCAGTCCCGCCGGGACAGGGCAGAATGAGCAGTTCTTC. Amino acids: CASSPAGTGQNEQFF.

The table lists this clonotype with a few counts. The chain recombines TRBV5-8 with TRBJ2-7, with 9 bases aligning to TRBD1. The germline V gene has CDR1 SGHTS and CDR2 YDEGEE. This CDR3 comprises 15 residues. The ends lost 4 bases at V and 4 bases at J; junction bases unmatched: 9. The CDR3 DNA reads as TGTGCCAGCAGCGGACCGGGACAGGGTCTGTACGAGCAGTACTTC. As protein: CASSGPGQGLYEQYF.

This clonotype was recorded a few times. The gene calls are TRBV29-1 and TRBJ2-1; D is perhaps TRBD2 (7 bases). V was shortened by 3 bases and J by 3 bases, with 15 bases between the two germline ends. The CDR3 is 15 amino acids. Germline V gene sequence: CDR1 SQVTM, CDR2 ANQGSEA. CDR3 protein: CSVESPGGGYNEQFF. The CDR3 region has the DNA TGCAGCGTTGAGAGCCCGGGGGGCGGCTACAATGAGCAGTTCTTC.

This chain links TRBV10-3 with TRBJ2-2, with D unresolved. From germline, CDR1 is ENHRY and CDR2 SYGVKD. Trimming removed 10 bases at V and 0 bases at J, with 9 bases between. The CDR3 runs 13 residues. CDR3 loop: CATKYANTGELFF. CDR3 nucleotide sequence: TGTGCCACCAAATACGCGAACACCGGGGAGCTGTTTTTT.

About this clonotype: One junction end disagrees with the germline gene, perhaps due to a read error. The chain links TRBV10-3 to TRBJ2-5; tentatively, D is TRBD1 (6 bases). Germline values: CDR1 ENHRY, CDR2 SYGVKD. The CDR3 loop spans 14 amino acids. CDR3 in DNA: TGTGCCGTCAGTGAGGGGACATATCAAGAGACCCAGTACTTC. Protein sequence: CAVSEGTYQETQYF.

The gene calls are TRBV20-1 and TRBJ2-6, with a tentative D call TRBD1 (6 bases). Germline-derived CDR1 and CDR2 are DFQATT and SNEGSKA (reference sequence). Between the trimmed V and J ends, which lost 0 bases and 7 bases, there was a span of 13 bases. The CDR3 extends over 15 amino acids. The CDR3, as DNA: TGCAGTGCTAGAGAGGGCAGGGGAAATGCCAACGTCCTGACTTTC. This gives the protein CSAREGRGNANVLTF.

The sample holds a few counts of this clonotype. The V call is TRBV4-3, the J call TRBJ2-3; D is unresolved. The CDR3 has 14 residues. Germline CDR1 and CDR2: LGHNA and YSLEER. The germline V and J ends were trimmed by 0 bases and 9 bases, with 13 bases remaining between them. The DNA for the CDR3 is TGCGCCAGCAGCCAAGAGGCCCGACCTGAGACGCAGTATTTT. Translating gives CASSQEARPETQYF.

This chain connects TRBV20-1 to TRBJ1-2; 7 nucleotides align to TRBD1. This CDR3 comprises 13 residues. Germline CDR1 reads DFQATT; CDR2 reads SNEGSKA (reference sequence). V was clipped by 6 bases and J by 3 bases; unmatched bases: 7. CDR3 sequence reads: CSARGVAYYGYTF. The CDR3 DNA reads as TGCAGTGCCAGGGGGGTGGCGTACTATGGCTACACCTTC.

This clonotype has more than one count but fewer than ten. DNA of the CDR3: TGTGCCAGCAGCGTAGGATCCGCGGGGGGGCCGCTTGTGACAGATACGCAGTATTTT. It codes for CASSVGSAGGPLVTDTQYF. The rearrangement uses TRBV9 and TRBJ2-3; 9 nucleotides match TRBD2. The CDR3 is 19 amino acids. Germline V CDR1 and CDR2: SGDLS, YYNGEE. V shed 0 bases, J shed 3 bases, and the junction held 14 bases outside the gene matches.

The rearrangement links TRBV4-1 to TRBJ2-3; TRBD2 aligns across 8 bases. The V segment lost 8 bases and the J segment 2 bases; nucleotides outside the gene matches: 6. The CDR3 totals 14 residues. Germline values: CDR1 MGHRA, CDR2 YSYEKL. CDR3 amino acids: CASASGGVTDTQYF. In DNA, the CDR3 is TGCGCCAGCGCTTCGGGGGGGGTCACAGATACGCAGTATTTT.

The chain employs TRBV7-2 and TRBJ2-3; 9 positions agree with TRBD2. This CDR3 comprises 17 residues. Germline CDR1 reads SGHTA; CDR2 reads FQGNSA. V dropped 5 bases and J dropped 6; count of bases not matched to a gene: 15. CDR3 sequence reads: CASSKRASAGGADTQYF. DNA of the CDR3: TGTGCCAGCAGCAAAAGGGCGTCTGCGGGGGGGGCGGATACGCAGTATTTT.

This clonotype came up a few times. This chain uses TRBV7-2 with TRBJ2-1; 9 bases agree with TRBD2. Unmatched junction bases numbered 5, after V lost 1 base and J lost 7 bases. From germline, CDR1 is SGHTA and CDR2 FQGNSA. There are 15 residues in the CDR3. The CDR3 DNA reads TGTGCCAGCAGCTTAGGCGGGGGGGCCATAAATGAGCAGTTCTTC. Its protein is CASSLGGGAINEQFF.